A single sample gave rise to the 15 T cell receptor beta chains below, sequenced in a study of blood T cell repertoires in COVID-19. Produced via immunoSEQ multiplex PCR; TCRdb's table is partial and in-frame only. This sample has about 250,000 clones, with around four fifths found just once. Sequencing was carried out using peripheral blood. The receptors were gathered from a woman between 40 and 50 years old with active or convalescent COVID-19.

This clone was observed a single time. The rearrangement links TRBV5-1 to TRBJ2-2; weak D call: TRBD2 (5 bases). The CDR3 runs 15 residues. V lost 0 bases, J lost 2 bases, and 8 bases lay in between. Germline CDR1 is SGHRS and CDR2 is YFSETQ. The CDR3 bases are TGCGCCAGCAGCTTGGAGCTAGCAAACACCGGGGAGCTGTTTTTT. Its protein product is CASSLELANTGELFF.

This sequence joins TRBV3-1 (or the pseudogene TRBV3-2) and TRBJ2-3; TRBD2 matches 9 bases. CDR3 length: 15 residues. The V gene's germline CDR1 is LGHDT and CDR2 YNNKEL (reference sequence). V gave up 1 base and J gave up 7 bases; unmatched junction bases: 6. The CDR3 nucleotides read TGTGCCAGCAGCCAAGCCAGCGGGGGGCCAAATACGCAGTATTTT. As protein: CASSQASGGPNTQYF.

The chain uses TRBV19 and TRBJ1-2; no definite D call. The CDR3 has 12 amino acids. The germline V gene encodes CDR1 LNHDA and CDR2 SQIVND (reference sequence). With 5 bases removed from V and 5 bases from J, the gap between germline ends came to 9 bases. The CDR3 loop reads CASSPGGYGYTF. In nucleotides, the CDR3 is TGTGCCAGTAGTCCCGGAGGGTATGGCTACACCTTC. Drawing the rest from reference TRBV19 and TRBJ1-2, the complete variable domain is DGGITQSPKYLFRKEGQNVTLSCEQNLNHDAMYWYRQDPGQGLRLIYYSQIVNDFQKGDIAEGYSVSREKKESFPLTVTSAQKNPTAFYLCASSPGGYGYTFGSGTRLTVV.

The chain is built from TRBV6-5 and TRBJ1-5, with D perhaps TRBD1 (5 bases). Germline values: CDR1 MNHEY, CDR2 SVGAGI. Trimming left V 7 bases short and J 1 base short, with 14 bases between. The CDR3 contains 15 residues. Here the CDR3 DNA reads TGTGCCAGCATTGCGGGGGTAGGAAGCAATCAGCCCCAGCATTTT. Residues: CASIAGVGSNQPQHF.

The genes are TRBV21-1 and TRBJ2-1; whether TRBD2, the table's D call, matches the DNA was not checked. TRBV21-1 is a recognized pseudogene. This CDR3 spans 20 amino acids. CDR3 nucleotides: TGTGCCAGCAGCAAATGTGGGAGTGCGGCGGGGGCCCCCCGCGTCAATGAGCAGTTCTTC. Translated: CASSKCGSAAGAPRVNEQFF.

The chain combines TRBV28 with TRBJ1-1; the D is unclear. CDR1 and CDR2 from the germline V gene are MDHEN and SYDVKM. V shed 6 bases and J shed 3 bases, with 14 bases lying between them. The CDR3 covers 14 residues. CDR3 sequence: CASRTLGGYTEAFF. The CDR3, as DNA: TGTGCCAGCAGGACCCTGGGAGGGTACACTGAAGCTTTCTTT.

The CDR3 bases are TGTGCCAGCAGCTTGGACCCAGGAAAGAACACCGGGGAGCTGTTTTTT. Residues: CASSLDPGKNTGELFF. The chain has TRBV5-4 and TRBJ2-2, with no clear D. The V end was cut by 0 bases, the J end by 1 base, with 10 bases between. CDR1 SGHNT and CDR2 YYREEE come from the germline V gene (reference sequence). The CDR3 runs to 16 residues.

The chain recombines TRBV7-9 with TRBJ2-7; 14 bases are a match to TRBD2. The V gene end was trimmed by 5 bases and the J gene end by 4 bases; junction bases not matched to a gene: 13. The germline V gene has CDR1 SEHNR and CDR2 FQNEAQ (reference sequence). The CDR3 extends over 18 amino acids. CDR3 nucleotides: TGTGCCAGCAGCCTCCCCAGGACTAGCGGGGGGTTAGCGTACGAGCAGTACTTC. It translates to CASSLPRTSGGLAYEQYF.

For the CDR3, the DNA is TGCGCCAGCAGCCAAGCGGGGGGGCCGGGGAATGAGCAGTTCTTC. Amino acids: CASSQAGGPGNEQFF. The rearrangement joins TRBV4-1 to TRBJ2-1; TRBD2 aligns across 8 bases. The V gene's germline CDR1 is MGHRA and CDR2 YSYEKL. V dropped 1 base and J dropped 7; count of bases not matched to a gene: 6. This CDR3 region has 15 residues.

This clone appeared once. V usage is TRBV5-4 and J usage is TRBJ2-5; tentatively, D is TRBD1 (5 bases). Trimming shortened V by 4 bases and J by 4 bases, and 17 bases separated the two germline ends. The CDR3 totals 15 residues. The germline CDR1 and CDR2 sequences are SGHNT and YYREEE (reference sequence). CDR3 sequence reads: CASSDGFMGRETQYF. CDR3 nucleotide sequence: TGTGCCAGCAGCGATGGGTTTATGGGGCGAGAGACCCAGTACTTC. Filled out from reference TRBV5-4 and TRBJ2-5, the complete variable domain reads ETGVTQSPTHLIKTRGQQVTLRCSSQSGHNTVSWYQQALGQGPQFIFQYYREEENGRGNFPPRFSGLQFPNYSSELNVNALELDDSALYLCASSDGFMGRETQYFGPGTRLLVL.

The gene calls are TRBV30 and TRBJ1-1, with D unclear. The CDR3 length is 17 residues. V gave up 3 bases and J gave up 0 bases, with 20 bases separating them. The germline gives CDR1 GTSNPN, CDR2 SVGIG (reference sequence). The chain's CDR3 is CAWSGTERRPVNTEAFF. In nucleotides, the CDR3 is TGTGCCTGGAGCGGAACGGAGCGCCGGCCTGTGAACACTGAAGCTTTCTTT.

The rearrangement links TRBV28 to TRBJ1-2; perhaps TRBD1 as D (6 bases). The CDR3 consists of 15 residues. With 2 bases removed from V and 2 bases from J, the gap between germline ends came to 12 bases. Germline V gene data show CDR1 as MDHEN and CDR2 as SYDVKM. The CDR3 bases are TGTGCCAGCAGTTTAGACCTAGGGGGAAACTATGGCTACACCTTC. The encoded protein is CASSLDLGGNYGYTF.

The chain employs TRBV5-6 and TRBJ1-1; D unclear. V was clipped by 0 bases and J by 3 bases, with 12 bases between them. Germline CDR1 and CDR2: SGHDT and YYEEEE. The CDR3 length is 15 residues. The CDR3 loop reads CASSLGLRADTEAFF. CDR3 coding DNA: TGTGCCAGCAGCTTGGGATTGAGGGCGGACACTGAAGCTTTCTTT.

CDR3 residues: CASGTGDDTGELFF. The CDR3 DNA is TGTGCCAGCGGGACAGGGGATGACACCGGGGAGCTGTTTTTT. The chain recombines TRBV6-4 with TRBJ2-2; 10 nucleotides line up with TRBD1. Germline CDR1 MRHNA, CDR2 SNTAGT. CDR3 length equals 14 residues. J gave up 3 bases and V 8 bases, and 3 bases lay outside the gene matches.

V is TRBV7-9 and J is TRBJ2-2; 7 bases align to TRBD1. The germline V gene encodes CDR1 SEHNR and CDR2 FQNEAQ (reference sequence). There are 17 residues in the CDR3. After removal of 6 bases from V and 5 bases from J, the junction contained 15 bases not matched to a gene. The CDR3 spells CASRHDRVGIATGELFF. In nucleotides, the CDR3 is TGTGCCAGCAGACACGACAGGGTGGGGATAGCAACCGGGGAGCTGTTTTTT.